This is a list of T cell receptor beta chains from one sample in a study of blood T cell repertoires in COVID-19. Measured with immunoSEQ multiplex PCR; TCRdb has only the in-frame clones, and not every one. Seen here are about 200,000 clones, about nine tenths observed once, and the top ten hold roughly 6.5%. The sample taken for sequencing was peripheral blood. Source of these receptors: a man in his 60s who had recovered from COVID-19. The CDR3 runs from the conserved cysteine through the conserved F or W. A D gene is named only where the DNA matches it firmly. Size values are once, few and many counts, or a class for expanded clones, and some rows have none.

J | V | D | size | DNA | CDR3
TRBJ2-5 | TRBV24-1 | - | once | TGTGCCACCAGTGCGCCCCTTTCGGGGATCGGGGAGACCCAGTACTTC | CATSAPLSGIGETQYF
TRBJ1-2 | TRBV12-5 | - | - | TGTGCTAGTGGTTTGGCCGGAAACAGTGTTGGCTACACCTTC | CASGLAGNSVGYTF
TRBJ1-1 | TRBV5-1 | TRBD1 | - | TGCGCCAGCAGCTTGGATGGGACAGAGGGTACTGAAGCTTTCTTT | CASSLDGTEGTEAFF
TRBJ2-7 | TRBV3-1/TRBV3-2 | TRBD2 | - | TGTGCCAGCAGCCCCCCTAGCGGGGGGCGTTACGAGCAGTACTTC | CASSPPSGGRYEQYF
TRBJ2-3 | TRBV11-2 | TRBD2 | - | TGTGCCAGCAGCTTTGTAAGGCTAGCGGGAGGCACAGATACGCAGTATTTT | CASSFVRLAGGTDTQYF
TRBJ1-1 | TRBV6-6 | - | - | TGTGCCAGCAGTTACTCGGTAGTAAAAGCTTTCTTT | CASSYSVVKAFF
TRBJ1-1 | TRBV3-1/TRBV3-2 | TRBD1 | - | TGTGCCAGCAGGGGACAGGATTCTAAAGCTTTCTTT | CASRGQDSKAFF
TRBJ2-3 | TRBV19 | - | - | - | CASTSDRGQPSTDTQYF
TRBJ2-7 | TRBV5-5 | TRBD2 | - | TGTGCCAGCAGGCGGCTAGCGGGAGGGCTCGGAGATTACGAGCAGTACTTC | CASRRLAGGLGDYEQYF
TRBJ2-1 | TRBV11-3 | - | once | TGTGCCAGCAGCTTAGGCGCGAATGAGCAGTTCTTC | CASSLGANEQFF
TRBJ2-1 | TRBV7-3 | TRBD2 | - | TGTGCCAGCAGCCGCAGCGGGGGCAGGGACAATGAGCAGTTCTTC | CASSRSGGRDNEQFF
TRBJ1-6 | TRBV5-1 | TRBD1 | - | TGCGCCAGCAGCTTGGGGGACAGGGACAATTCACCCCTCCACTTT | CASSLGDRDNSPLHF
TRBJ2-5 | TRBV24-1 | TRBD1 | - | TGTGCCACCAGTGACCTGGGGACAGGGCCAAGTGGGGAGACCCAGTACTTC | CATSDLGTGPSGETQYF
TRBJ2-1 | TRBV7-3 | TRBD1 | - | TGTGCCAGCAGCTTGAGGGGCAGGGGGTCCTACAATGAGCAGTTCTTC | CASSLRGRGSYNEQFF
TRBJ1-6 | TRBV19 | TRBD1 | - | TGTGCCAGTAGCAAGGTGCGGACAGGGGTTAATTCACCCCTCCACTTT | CASSKVRTGVNSPLHF
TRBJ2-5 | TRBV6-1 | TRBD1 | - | TGTGCCAGCAGTGAAGAAGGGACAGGGGTAACCCAGTACTTC | CASSEEGTGVTQYF
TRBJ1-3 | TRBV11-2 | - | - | TGTGCCAGCAGCCCCGGTCCAGGGCCTGGAAACACCATATATTTT | CASSPGPGPGNTIYF
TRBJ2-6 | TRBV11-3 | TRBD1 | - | TGTGCCAGCAGCGTAACAGGGGTGGCCAACGTCCTGACTTTC | CASSVTGVANVLTF
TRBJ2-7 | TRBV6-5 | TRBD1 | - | TGTGCCAGCAGTAAGTACACCGGGACAGGGGACGAGCAGTACTTC | CASSKYTGTGDEQYF
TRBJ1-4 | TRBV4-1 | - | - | TGCGCCAGCAGCCAAGATACCCCCGGGACAATATTAACTAATGAAAAACTGTTTTTT | CASSQDTPGTILTNEKLFF
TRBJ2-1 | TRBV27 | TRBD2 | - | TGTGCCAGCTCTCGGGCTAGCGGGAGCTCCTACAATGAGCAGTTCTTC | CASSRASGSSYNEQFF
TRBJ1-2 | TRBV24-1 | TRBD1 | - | TGTGCCACCAGTGATTTTAGGCAGGGGGCCAACTTC | CATSDFRQGANF
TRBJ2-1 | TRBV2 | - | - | TGTGCCAGCAGTCCGAGGACATATGAGCAGTTCTTC | CASSPRTYEQFF
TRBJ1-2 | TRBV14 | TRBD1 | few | TGTGCCAGCAGCCAGAACAGATGGGACAGGCCCGCCTACACCTTC | CASSQNRWDRPAYTF
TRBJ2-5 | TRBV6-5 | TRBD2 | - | TGTGCCAGCAGGTATAGCGGGAGTGGTGAGACCCAGTACTTC | CASRYSGSGETQYF
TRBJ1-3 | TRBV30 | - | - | TGTGCCTGGAGTCCGGCGGGGGCAACTGGAAACACCATATATTTT | CAWSPAGATGNTIYF